Detailed here is one T cell receptor beta chain. The CDR3 length is 13 residues. V lost 8 bases to trimming and J lost 3 bases; unmatched junction nucleotides: 2. Germline CDR1 MDHEN, CDR2 SYDVKM. These data belong to a study of T cell changes during pregnancy in multiple sclerosis. Using immunoSEQ multiplex PCR, the repertoire was profiled, and TCRdb retains in-frame clones only, with some absent. The repertoire consists of approximately 51,000 clones, with 93% occurring once and the leading ten covering around 2%. This receptor was identified in a female donor with multiple sclerosis, enrolled in a pregnancy study. Sequenced material: peripheral blood, taken in the second trimester of pregnancy. The V gene is TRBV28, the J gene TRBJ1-2; 11 bases line up with TRBD1. CDR3: CASGTGGDYGYTF. The CDR3 DNA is TGTGCCAGCGGGACAGGGGGGGACTATGGCTACACCTTC.